This is a list of T cell receptor beta chains from one sample in a study of T cell responses to AZD1222 COVID-19 vaccine. Libraries were prepared by immunoSEQ multiplex PCR; TCRdb keeps only in-frame clonotypes and omits some of them. This sample yields approximately 150,000 clones, of which 92% are seen a single time; 1.1% belongs to the top ten. Sequenced material: peripheral blood, taken 28 days after the second AZD1222 dose. The receptor source for this set is an adult who received the AZD1222 COVID-19 vaccine. The CDR3 runs from the conserved cysteine through the conserved F or W. The D gene is left open where the match is weak. Some rows mark clone size as missing; the rest say once, few, many or name a class of expanded clone.

clone size: few
J gene: TRBJ1-2
D gene: -
V gene: TRBV6-1
CDR3 DNA: TGTGCCAGCAGTGATTTTTTCCGCGGACAAAACTATGGCTACACCTTC
CDR3 protein: CASSDFFRGQNYGYTF

clone size: -
J gene: TRBJ1-5
D gene: -
V gene: TRBV3-1/TRBV3-2
CDR3 DNA: TGTGCCAGCAGCCAAGATGGTAACAGGGAGGTAAGTAGCAATCAGCCCCAGCATTTT
CDR3 protein: CASSQDGNREVSSNQPQHF

clone size: -
J gene: TRBJ1-4
D gene: TRBD1
V gene: TRBV3-1/TRBV3-2
CDR3 DNA: TGTGCCAGCAGCCGCCGACAGGGGGCTTCTAATGAAAAACTGTTTTTT
CDR3 protein: CASSRRQGASNEKLFF

clone size: -
J gene: TRBJ1-1
D gene: -
V gene: TRBV14
CDR3 DNA: TGTGCCAGCAGCCAAGGACCTGGACGGTTGAACACTGAAGCTTTCTTT
CDR3 protein: CASSQGPGRLNTEAFF

clone size: -
J gene: TRBJ1-4
D gene: TRBD1
V gene: TRBV7-2
CDR3 DNA: TGTGCCAGCAGCTTAGGTCAGGGGGCGCAGGAAAAACTGTTTTTT
CDR3 protein: CASSLGQGAQEKLFF

clone size: -
J gene: TRBJ1-2
D gene: -
V gene: TRBV6-6
CDR3 DNA: TGTGCCAGCCTACAGGGTCCGGATCGCTACACCTTC
CDR3 protein: CASLQGPDRYTF

clone size: -
J gene: TRBJ1-1
D gene: -
V gene: TRBV5-1
CDR3 DNA: TGCGCCAGCAGCTTACAACCGGGACAACCAGAAGCTTTCTTT
CDR3 protein: CASSLQPGQPEAFF

clone size: -
J gene: TRBJ1-3
D gene: -
V gene: TRBV7-8
CDR3 DNA: TGTGCCAGCAGTAAGGGAGACTCTGGAAACACCATATATTTT
CDR3 protein: CASSKGDSGNTIYF

clone size: -
J gene: TRBJ1-1
D gene: -
V gene: TRBV5-1
CDR3 DNA: TGCGCCAGCAGCTTGCTGGGCTTAGGCACTGAAGCTTTCTTT
CDR3 protein: CASSLLGLGTEAFF

clone size: -
J gene: TRBJ2-7
D gene: -
V gene: TRBV7-8
CDR3 DNA: TGTGCCAGCAGCTTTTACAGGGAAGGCGAGCAGTACTTC
CDR3 protein: CASSFYREGEQYF

clone size: -
J gene: TRBJ1-5
D gene: -
V gene: TRBV19
CDR3 DNA: TGTGCCAGTAGTGCTCTCACCGGGACACTGAATCAGCCCCAGCATTTT
CDR3 protein: CASSALTGTLNQPQHF

clone size: -
J gene: TRBJ2-2
D gene: -
V gene: TRBV6-5
CDR3 DNA: TGTGCCAGCAGTTACGGGGGCACGAACACCGGGGAGCTGTTTTTT
CDR3 protein: CASSYGGTNTGELFF

clone size: -
J gene: TRBJ1-2
D gene: TRBD1
V gene: TRBV6-5
CDR3 DNA: TGTGCCAGCAGCTTAGACAGGGGGTTGGGTTATGGCTACACCTTC
CDR3 protein: CASSLDRGLGYGYTF

clone size: -
J gene: TRBJ1-2
D gene: TRBD1
V gene: TRBV4-1
CDR3 DNA: TGCGCCAGCAGCCCAAGAGTGGGGACAGGGGAAGGCTACACCTTC
CDR3 protein: CASSPRVGTGEGYTF

clone size: -
J gene: TRBJ2-1
D gene: -
V gene: TRBV11-3
CDR3 DNA: TGTGCCAGCAGCTTGTCAGGGGCCACCTACAATGAGCAGTTCTTC
CDR3 protein: CASSLSGATYNEQFF

clone size: -
J gene: TRBJ2-7
D gene: -
V gene: TRBV18
CDR3 DNA: TGTGCCAGCTCACCAGGGGCGGGCCTCTCCTACGAGCAGTACTTC
CDR3 protein: CASSPGAGLSYEQYF

clone size: once
J gene: TRBJ2-7
D gene: -
V gene: TRBV6-5
CDR3 DNA: TGTGCCAGCAGTTACGGCGGACCCTACGAGCAGTACTTC
CDR3 protein: CASSYGGPYEQYF

clone size: -
J gene: TRBJ2-2
D gene: TRBD1
V gene: TRBV27
CDR3 DNA: TGTGCCAGCAGATTCGCACAGGGGGTCATCACCGGGGAGCTGTTTTTT
CDR3 protein: CASRFAQGVITGELFF

clone size: -
J gene: TRBJ2-7
D gene: -
V gene: TRBV6-6
CDR3 DNA: TGTGCCAGCAGTTCCCCCGCAGGGACATTTCTACGGGAGCAGTACTTC
CDR3 protein: CASSSPAGTFLREQYF

clone size: -
J gene: TRBJ1-1
D gene: -
V gene: TRBV9
CDR3 DNA: TGTGCCAGCAGCGTAACCCCGGGGAGGAACACTGAAGCTTTCTTT
CDR3 protein: CASSVTPGRNTEAFF

clone size: -
J gene: TRBJ2-1
D gene: -
V gene: TRBV5-4
CDR3 DNA: TGTGCCAGCAGCTGGCACAACAATGAGCAGTTCTTC
CDR3 protein: CASSWHNNEQFF

clone size: -
J gene: TRBJ1-1
D gene: TRBD1
V gene: TRBV5-1
CDR3 DNA: TGCGCCAGCAGTCGACAGGGAATGAACACTGAAGCTTTCTTT
CDR3 protein: CASSRQGMNTEAFF

clone size: -
J gene: TRBJ1-4
D gene: -
V gene: TRBV5-1
CDR3 DNA: TGCGCCAGCAGCTGGGGGATAGGCGAAAAACTGTTTTTT
CDR3 protein: CASSWGIGEKLFF

clone size: -
J gene: TRBJ2-5
D gene: -
V gene: TRBV15
CDR3 DNA: TGTGCCACCAGCGGGCGATCAAGGACGGTGTACCAAGAGACCCAGTACTTC
CDR3 protein: CATSGRSRTVYQETQYF

clone size: -
J gene: TRBJ2-6
D gene: TRBD1
V gene: TRBV7-9
CDR3 DNA: TGTGCCAGCAGCTTAGGGGACAGACAACTCTCTGGGGCCAACGTCCTGACTTTC
CDR3 protein: CASSLGDRQLSGANVLTF

clone size: few
J gene: TRBJ2-7
D gene: -
V gene: TRBV27
CDR3 DNA: TGTGCCAGCAGTCAGCGTGCGGGACGGAGCTACGAGCAGTACTTC
CDR3 protein: CASSQRAGRSYEQYF

clone size: -
J gene: TRBJ2-1
D gene: TRBD2
V gene: TRBV6-4
CDR3 DNA: TGTGCCAGCAGTTTGACTAGCGGCCTAGGGAATGAGCAGTTCTTC
CDR3 protein: CASSLTSGLGNEQFF

clone size: -
J gene: TRBJ1-2
D gene: -
V gene: TRBV12-5
CDR3 DNA: TGTGCTAGTGGTTCCCGACAGTTTGGCTACACCTTC
CDR3 protein: CASGSRQFGYTF

clone size: -
J gene: TRBJ1-4
D gene: -
V gene: TRBV7-5
CDR3 DNA: TGTGCCAGAAATGACCCTCCCGGGGAAGTGACTCGTAATGAAAAACTGTTTTTT
CDR3 protein: CARNDPPGEVTRNEKLFF

clone size: -
J gene: TRBJ2-5
D gene: -
V gene: TRBV4-2
CDR3 DNA: TGTGCCAGCAGCCAGGGTCCGGGACACGAACAAGAGACCCAGTACTTC
CDR3 protein: CASSQGPGHEQETQYF

clone size: -
J gene: TRBJ2-4
D gene: TRBD2
V gene: TRBV3-1/TRBV3-2
CDR3 DNA: TGTGCCAGCAGCCACCGGGGGGGCCAGGCGGGAAACATTCAGTACTTC
CDR3 protein: CASSHRGGQAGNIQYF

clone size: -
J gene: TRBJ1-2
D gene: -
V gene: TRBV6-5
CDR3 DNA: TGTGCCAGCAGTCCACAGGCGCGCTTAGGCTACACCTTC
CDR3 protein: CASSPQARLGYTF

clone size: -
J gene: TRBJ2-2
D gene: -
V gene: TRBV5-1
CDR3 DNA: TGCGCCAGCAGCCAAGGGACGATAGGCACCGGGGAGCTGTTTTTT
CDR3 protein: CASSQGTIGTGELFF

clone size: -
J gene: TRBJ2-2
D gene: TRBD2
V gene: TRBV10-3
CDR3 DNA: TGTGCCACGACTAGCGGAGACACCGGGGAGCTGTTTTTT
CDR3 protein: CATTSGDTGELFF

clone size: -
J gene: TRBJ1-6
D gene: -
V gene: TRBV11-3
CDR3 DNA: TGTGCCAGCAGCTCATCATCGCATTCACCCCTCCACTTT
CDR3 protein: CASSSSSHSPLHF

clone size: -
J gene: TRBJ1-6
D gene: -
V gene: TRBV6-5
CDR3 DNA: TGTGCCAGCAGTTACTCGAACAGCAATAGAAATTCACCCCTCCACTTT
CDR3 protein: CASSYSNSNRNSPLHF

clone size: -
J gene: TRBJ1-1
D gene: -
V gene: TRBV4-1
CDR3 DNA: TGCGCCAGCAGCCCAAAGGGCGGCACTGAAGCTTTCTTT
CDR3 protein: CASSPKGGTEAFF

clone size: few
J gene: TRBJ1-2
D gene: -
V gene: TRBV2
CDR3 DNA: TGTGCCAGCAGGGGGGACGCTTATGGCTACACCTTC
CDR3 protein: CASRGDAYGYTF

clone size: -
J gene: TRBJ2-7
D gene: TRBD2
V gene: TRBV7-6
CDR3 DNA: TGTGCCAGCAGTTTTACGAGCGGGGGCGTCCCCTCCGAGCAGTACTTC
CDR3 protein: CASSFTSGGVPSEQYF

clone size: -
J gene: TRBJ2-7
D gene: -
V gene: TRBV19
CDR3 DNA: TGTGCCAGTAGACTCGGTTCCGGGACACACTACGAGCAGTACTTC
CDR3 protein: CASRLGSGTHYEQYF